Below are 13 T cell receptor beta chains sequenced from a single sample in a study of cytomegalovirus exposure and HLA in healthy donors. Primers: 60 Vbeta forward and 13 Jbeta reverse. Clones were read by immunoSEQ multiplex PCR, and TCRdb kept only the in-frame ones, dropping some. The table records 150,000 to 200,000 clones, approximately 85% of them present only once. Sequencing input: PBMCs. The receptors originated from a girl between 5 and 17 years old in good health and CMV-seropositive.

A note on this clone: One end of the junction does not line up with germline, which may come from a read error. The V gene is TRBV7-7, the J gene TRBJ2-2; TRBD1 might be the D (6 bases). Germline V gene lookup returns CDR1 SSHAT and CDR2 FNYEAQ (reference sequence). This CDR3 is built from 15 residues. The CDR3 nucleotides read TGTGCTAGCAGCTTACAGACAGGGAACACCGGGGAGCTGTTTTTT. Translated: CASSLQTGNTGELFF.

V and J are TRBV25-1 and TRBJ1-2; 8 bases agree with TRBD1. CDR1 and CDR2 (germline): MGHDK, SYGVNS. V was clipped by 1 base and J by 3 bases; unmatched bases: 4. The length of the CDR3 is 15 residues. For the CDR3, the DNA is TGTGCCAGCAGTGAATCCGCGACAGGGGACTATGGCTACACCTTC. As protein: CASSESATGDYGYTF.

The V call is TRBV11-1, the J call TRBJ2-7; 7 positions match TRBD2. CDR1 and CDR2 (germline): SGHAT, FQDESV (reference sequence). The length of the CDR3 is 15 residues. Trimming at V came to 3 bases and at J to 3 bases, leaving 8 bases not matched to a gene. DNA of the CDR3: TGTGCCAGCAGCTTTACCGGGACTACCTTCTACGAGCAGTACTTC. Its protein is CASSFTGTTFYEQYF.

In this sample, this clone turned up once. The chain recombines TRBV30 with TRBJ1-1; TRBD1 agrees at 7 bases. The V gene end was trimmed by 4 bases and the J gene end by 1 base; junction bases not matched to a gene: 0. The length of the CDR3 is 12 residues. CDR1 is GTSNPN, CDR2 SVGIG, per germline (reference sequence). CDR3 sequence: CAWNRGNTEAFF. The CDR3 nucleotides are TGTGCCTGGAACAGGGGGAACACTGAAGCTTTCTTT.

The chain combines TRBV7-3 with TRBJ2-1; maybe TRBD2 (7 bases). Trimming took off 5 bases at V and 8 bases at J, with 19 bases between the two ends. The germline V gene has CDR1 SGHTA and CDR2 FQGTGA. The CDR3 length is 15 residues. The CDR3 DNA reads TGTGCCAGCAGCGATATCGGGGGGCCCCGGGATGAGCAGTTCTTC. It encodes CASSDIGGPRDEQFF.

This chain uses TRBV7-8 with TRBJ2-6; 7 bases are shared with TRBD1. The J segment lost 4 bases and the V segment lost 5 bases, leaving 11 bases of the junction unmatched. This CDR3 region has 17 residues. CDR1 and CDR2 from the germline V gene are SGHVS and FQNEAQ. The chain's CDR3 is CASSRIHRGRGANVLTF. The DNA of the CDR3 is TGTGCCAGCAGCCGAATCCACAGGGGCAGAGGGGCCAACGTCCTGACTTTC.

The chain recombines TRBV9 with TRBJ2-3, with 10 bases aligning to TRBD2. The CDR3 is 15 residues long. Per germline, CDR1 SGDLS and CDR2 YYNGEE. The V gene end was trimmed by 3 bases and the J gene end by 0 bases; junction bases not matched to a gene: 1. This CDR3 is CASSASGGSTDTQYF. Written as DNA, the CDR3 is TGTGCCAGCAGCGCTAGCGGGGGTAGCACAGATACGCAGTATTTT.

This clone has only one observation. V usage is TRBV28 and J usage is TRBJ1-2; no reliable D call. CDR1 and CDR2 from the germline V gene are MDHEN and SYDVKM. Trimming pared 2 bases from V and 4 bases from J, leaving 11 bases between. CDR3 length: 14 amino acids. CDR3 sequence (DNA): TGTGCCAGCAGTTTAGGCGGAAACCTCTATGGCTACACCTTC. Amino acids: CASSLGGNLYGYTF.

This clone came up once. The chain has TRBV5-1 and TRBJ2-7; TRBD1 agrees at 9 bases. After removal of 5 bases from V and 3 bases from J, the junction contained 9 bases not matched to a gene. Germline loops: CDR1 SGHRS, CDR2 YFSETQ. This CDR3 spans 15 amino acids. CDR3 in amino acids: CASSWGQGISYEQYF. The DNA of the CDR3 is TGCGCCAGCAGTTGGGGACAGGGAATAAGCTACGAGCAGTACTTC.

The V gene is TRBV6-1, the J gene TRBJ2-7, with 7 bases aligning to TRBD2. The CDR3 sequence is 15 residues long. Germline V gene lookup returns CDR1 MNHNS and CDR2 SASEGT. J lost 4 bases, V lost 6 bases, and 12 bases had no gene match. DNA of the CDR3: TGTGCCAGCAGCCCAGCGGGATCTCTCACGTACGAGCAGTACTTC. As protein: CASSPAGSLTYEQYF.

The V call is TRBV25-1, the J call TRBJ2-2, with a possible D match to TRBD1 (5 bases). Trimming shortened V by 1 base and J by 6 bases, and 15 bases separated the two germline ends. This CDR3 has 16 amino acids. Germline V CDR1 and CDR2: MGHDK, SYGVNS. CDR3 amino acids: CASSEFNPGRAGELFF. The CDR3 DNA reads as TGTGCCAGCAGTGAATTCAACCCGGGCAGGGCCGGGGAGCTGTTTTTT.

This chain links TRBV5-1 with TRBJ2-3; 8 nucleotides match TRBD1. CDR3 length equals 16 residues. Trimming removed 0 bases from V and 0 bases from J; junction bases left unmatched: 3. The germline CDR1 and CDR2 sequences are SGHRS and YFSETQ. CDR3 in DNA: TGCGCCAGCAGCTTGGTCGACAGGGGTAGCACAGATACGCAGTATTTT. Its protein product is CASSLVDRGSTDTQYF.

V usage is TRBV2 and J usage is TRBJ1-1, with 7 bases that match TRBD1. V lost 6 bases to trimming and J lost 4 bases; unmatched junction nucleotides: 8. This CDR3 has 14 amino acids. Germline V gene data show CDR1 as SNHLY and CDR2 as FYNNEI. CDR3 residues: CASRERAGGTEAFF. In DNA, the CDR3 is TGTGCCAGCAGAGAACGGGCAGGGGGCACTGAAGCTTTCTTT.